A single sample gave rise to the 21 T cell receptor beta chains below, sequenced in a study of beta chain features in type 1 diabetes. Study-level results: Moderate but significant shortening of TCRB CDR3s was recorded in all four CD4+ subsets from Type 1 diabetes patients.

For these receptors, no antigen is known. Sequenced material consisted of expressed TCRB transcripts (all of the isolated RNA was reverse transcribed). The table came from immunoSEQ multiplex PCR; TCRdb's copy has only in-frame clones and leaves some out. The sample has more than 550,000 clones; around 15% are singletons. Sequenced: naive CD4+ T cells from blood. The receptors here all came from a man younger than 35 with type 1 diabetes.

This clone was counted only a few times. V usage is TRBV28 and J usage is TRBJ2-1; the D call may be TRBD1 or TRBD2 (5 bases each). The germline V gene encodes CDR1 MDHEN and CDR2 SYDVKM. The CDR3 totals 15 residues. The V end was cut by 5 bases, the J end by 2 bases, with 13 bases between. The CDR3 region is CASSIGGRAYNEQFF. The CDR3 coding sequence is TGTGCCAGCAGTATTGGGGGAAGGGCCTACAATGAGCAGTTCTTC.

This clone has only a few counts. The CDR3 region has the DNA TGTGCCAGCAACCCGGAAGGAAGCAATCAGCCCCAGCATTTT. Translation: CASNPEGSNQPQHF. J is TRBJ1-5 and V is TRBV27; D gene uncertain. The CDR3 extends over 14 amino acids. Germline V gene lookup returns CDR1 MNHEY and CDR2 SMNVEV (reference sequence). V lost 7 bases to trimming and J lost 1 base, with 11 bases between them.

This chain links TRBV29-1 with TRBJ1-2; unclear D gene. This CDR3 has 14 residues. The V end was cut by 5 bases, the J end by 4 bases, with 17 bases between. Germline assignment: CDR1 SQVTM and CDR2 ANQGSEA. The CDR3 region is CSVSERSGSYGYTF. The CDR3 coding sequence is TGCAGCGTTTCAGAAAGGTCGGGGTCCTATGGCTACACCTTC.

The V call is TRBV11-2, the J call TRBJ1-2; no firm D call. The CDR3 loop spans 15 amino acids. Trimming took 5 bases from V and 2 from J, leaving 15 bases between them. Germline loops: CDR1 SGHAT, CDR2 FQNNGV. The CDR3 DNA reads TGTGCCAGCAGCCTGGACGTGCGGACGAACTATGGCTACACCTTC. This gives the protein CASSLDVRTNYGYTF.

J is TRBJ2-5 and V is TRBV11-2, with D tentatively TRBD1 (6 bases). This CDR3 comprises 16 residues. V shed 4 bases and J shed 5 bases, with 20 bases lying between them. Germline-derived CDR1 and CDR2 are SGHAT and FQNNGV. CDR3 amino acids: CASSSLRQARLETQYF. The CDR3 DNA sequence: TGTGCCAGCAGCTCCCTCCGACAGGCCCGGCTGGAGACCCAGTACTTC.

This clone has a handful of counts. As DNA, the CDR3 is TGCAGCGTTGCACAGGGTCGAGACACCGGGGAGCTGTTTTTT. It yields the protein CSVAQGRDTGELFF. This sequence joins TRBV29-1 and TRBJ2-2; D possibly corresponds to TRBD1 (6 bases). The germline CDR1 and CDR2 sequences are SQVTM and ANQGSEA. There are 14 residues in the CDR3. Trimming cost V 4 bases and J 3 bases, with 12 bases left between them.

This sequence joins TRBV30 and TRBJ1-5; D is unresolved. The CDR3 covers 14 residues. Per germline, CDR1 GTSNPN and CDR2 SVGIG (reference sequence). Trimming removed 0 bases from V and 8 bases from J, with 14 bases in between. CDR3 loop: CAWSVLRSTEPQHF. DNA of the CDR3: TGTGCCTGGAGTGTATTAAGGAGCACGGAGCCCCAGCATTTT. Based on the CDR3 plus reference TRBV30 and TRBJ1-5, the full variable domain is SQTIHQWPATLVQPVGSPLSLECTVEGTSNPNLYWYRQAAGRGLQLLFYSVGIGQISSEVPQNLSASRPQDRQFILSSKKLLLSDSGFYLCAWSVLRSTEPQHFGDGTRLSIL.

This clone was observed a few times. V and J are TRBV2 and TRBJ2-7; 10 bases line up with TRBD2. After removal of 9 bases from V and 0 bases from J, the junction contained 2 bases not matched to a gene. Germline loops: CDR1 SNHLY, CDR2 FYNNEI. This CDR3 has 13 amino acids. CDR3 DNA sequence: TGTGCCAGTATAGCGGGAGGCTCCTACGAGCAGTACTTC. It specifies CASIAGGSYEQYF.

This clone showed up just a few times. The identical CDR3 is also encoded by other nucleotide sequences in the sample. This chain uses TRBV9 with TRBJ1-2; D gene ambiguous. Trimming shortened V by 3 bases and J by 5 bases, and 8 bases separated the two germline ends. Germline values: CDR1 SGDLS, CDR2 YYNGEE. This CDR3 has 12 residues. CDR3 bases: TGTGCCAGCAGCGGGGGAGGGTATGGCTACACCTTC. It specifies CASSGGGYGYTF.

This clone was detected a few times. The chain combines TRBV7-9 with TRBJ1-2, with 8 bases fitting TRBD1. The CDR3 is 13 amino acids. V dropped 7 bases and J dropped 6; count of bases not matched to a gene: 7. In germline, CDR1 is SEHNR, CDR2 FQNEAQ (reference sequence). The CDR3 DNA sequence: TGTGCCAGCACCCTGACAGGGGATAATGGCTACACCTTC. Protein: CASTLTGDNGYTF. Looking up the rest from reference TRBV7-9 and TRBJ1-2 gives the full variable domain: DTGVSQNPRHKITKRGQNVTFRCDPISEHNRLYWYRQTLGQGPEFLTYFQNEAQLEKSRLLSDRFSAERPKGSFSTLEIQRTEQGDSAMYLCASTLTGDNGYTFGSGTRLTVV.

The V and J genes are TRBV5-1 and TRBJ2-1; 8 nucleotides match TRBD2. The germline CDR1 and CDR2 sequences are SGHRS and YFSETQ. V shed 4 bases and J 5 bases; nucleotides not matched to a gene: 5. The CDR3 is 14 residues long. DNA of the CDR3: TGCGCCAGCAGCATTCTAGCGGGCGACAATGAGCAGTTCTTC. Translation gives CASSILAGDNEQFF.

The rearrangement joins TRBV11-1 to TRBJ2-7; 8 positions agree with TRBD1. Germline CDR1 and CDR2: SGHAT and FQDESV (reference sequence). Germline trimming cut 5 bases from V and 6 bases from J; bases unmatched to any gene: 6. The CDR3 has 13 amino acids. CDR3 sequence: CASSIDRGGEQYF. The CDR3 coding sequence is TGTGCCAGCAGCATAGACAGGGGTGGCGAGCAGTACTTC.

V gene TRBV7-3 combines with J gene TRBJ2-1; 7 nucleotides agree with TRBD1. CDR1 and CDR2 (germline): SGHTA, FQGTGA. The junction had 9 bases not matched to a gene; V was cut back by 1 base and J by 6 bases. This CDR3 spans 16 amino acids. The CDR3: CASSLKSGQAVNEQFF. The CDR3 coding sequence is TGTGCCAGCAGCTTAAAGAGCGGACAGGCCGTCAATGAGCAGTTCTTC.

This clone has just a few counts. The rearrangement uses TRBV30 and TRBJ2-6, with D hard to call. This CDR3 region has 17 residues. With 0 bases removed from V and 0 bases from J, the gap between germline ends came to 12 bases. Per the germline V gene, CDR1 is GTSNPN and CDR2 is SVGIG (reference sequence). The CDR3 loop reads CAWSVQAPHSGANVLTF. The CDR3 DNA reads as TGTGCCTGGAGTGTTCAGGCACCCCACTCTGGGGCCAACGTCCTGACTTTC.

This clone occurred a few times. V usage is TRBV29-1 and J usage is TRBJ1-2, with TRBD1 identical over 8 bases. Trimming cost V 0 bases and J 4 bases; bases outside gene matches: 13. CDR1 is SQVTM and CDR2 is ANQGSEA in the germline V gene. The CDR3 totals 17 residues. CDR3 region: CSVEDQTGAAGGYGYTF. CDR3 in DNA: TGCAGCGTTGAAGACCAGACAGGGGCTGCGGGGGGCTATGGCTACACCTTC.

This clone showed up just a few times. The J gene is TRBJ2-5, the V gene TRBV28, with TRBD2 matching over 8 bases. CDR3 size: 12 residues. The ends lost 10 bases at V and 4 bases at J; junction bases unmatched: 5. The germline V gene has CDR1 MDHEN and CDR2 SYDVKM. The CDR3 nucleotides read TGTGCCACCTCGGCGGGGGGAGAGACCCAGTACTTC. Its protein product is CATSAGGETQYF.

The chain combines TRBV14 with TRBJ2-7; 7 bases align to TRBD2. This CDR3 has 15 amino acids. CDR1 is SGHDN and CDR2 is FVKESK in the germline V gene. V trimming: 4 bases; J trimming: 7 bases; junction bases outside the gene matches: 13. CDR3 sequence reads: CASSRLATPLEEQYF. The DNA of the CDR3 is TGTGCCAGCAGCCGACTAGCTACACCCTTGGAGGAGCAGTACTTC.

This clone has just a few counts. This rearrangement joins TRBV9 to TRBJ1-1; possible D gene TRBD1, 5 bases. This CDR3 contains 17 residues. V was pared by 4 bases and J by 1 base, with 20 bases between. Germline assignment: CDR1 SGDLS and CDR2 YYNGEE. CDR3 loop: CASSLMTPGIRNTEAFF. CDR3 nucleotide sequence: TGTGCCAGCAGCTTGATGACCCCAGGGATTAGGAACACTGAAGCTTTCTTT.

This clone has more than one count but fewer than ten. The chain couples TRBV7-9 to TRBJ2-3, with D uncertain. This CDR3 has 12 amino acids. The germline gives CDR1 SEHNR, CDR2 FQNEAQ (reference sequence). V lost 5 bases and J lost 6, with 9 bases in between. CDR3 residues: CASSDPGDTQYF. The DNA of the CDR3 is TGTGCCAGCAGCGACCCTGGGGATACGCAGTATTTT.

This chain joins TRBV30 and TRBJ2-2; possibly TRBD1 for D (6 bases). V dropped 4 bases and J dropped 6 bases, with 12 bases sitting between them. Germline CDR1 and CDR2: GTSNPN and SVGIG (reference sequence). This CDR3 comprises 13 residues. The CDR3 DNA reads TGTGCCTGGACTACAGGGTTGGCCGGGGAGCTGTTTTTT. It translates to CAWTTGLAGELFF.

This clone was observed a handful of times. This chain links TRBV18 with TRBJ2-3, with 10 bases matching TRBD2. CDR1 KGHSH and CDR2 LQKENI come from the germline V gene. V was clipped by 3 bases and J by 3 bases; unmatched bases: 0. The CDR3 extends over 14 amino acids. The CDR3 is CASSPGLATDTQYF. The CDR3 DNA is TGTGCCAGCTCACCGGGACTAGCGACAGATACGCAGTATTTT.